The TCR beta chain under discussion was sequenced for a study of cytomegalovirus exposure and HLA in healthy donors. The CDR3 is 17 amino acids. In germline, CDR1 is SGHRS, CDR2 YFSETQ. J lost 10 bases, V lost 0 bases, and 12 bases had no gene match. The study ran its PCR with 60 Vbeta and 13 Jbeta primers. TCRdb's table, derived via immunoSEQ multiplex PCR, lists solely in-frame clones and lacks some. The sample has some 150,000 clones; about 76% are singletons. The rearrangement joins TRBV5-1 to TRBJ1-6, with 8 bases matching TRBD1. Sequenced material: PBMCs. The TCR originated in a woman between 40 and 50 years old in good health and CMV-seronegative. CDR3 in DNA: TGCGCCAGCAGCTTGGGGACAGGGATTAAGGGAGGGTCACCCCTCCACTTT. Residues: CASSLGTGIKGGSPLHF.